This T cell receptor beta chain was retrieved from a study of blood T cell repertoires in COVID-19. About the research overall: Sources were T cells, B-cell-depleted T cells, or PBMCs; the material itself was cDNA or gDNA.

Per the authors' pipeline: Nucleated cell number was recorded as an estimate derived from reference gene primer amplification. Clones were sequenced by immunoSEQ multiplex PCR, and TCRdb holds only the in-frame ones, with some missing. V and J calls and clone size follow that table, whereas D and trimming were derived from the DNA. The table shows 500,000 or so clones, with approximately 86% occurring only once. This CDR3 region has 17 residues. The germline V gene has CDR1 MDHEN and CDR2 SYDVKM. Trimming cost V 4 bases and J 2 bases; bases outside gene matches: 12. Participants were aged about 18 to 89 years, lived in 20 to 25 US areas, and enrolled virtually. Cohort assignment relied on participant-reported clinical history.

V is TRBV28 and J is TRBJ2-3; 7 nucleotides match TRBD1. The sample consisted of PBMCs or T cells enriched from blood (not recorded which). The TCR was taken from a woman aged 18-35 years who had recovered from COVID-19. The CDR3: CASSSTSTGESTDTQYF. CDR3 in DNA: TGTGCCAGCAGTTCTACTTCTACAGGGGAATCCACAGATACGCAGTATTTT. The variable domain in full, with the rest retrieved from reference TRBV28 and TRBJ2-3, is DVKVTQSSRYLVKRTGEKVFLECVQDMDHENMFWYRQDPGLGLRLIYFSYDVKMKEKGDIPEGYSVSREKKERFSLILESASTNQTSMYLCASSSTSTGESTDTQYFGPGTRLTVL.